Shown below are 10 T cell receptor beta chains from a single sample sequenced in a study of T-cell memory formation after mild COVID-19. MiXCR, run by TCRdb on the 5' RACE reads, gives a single entry per CDR3 protein. The repertoire holds over 450,000 distinct CDR3 sequences, with over 20% as singletons. The sample was PBMCs or a T cell subset sorted from them (not recorded which). The receptors originated from an adult woman who had mild COVID-19 (a few samples of this study predate the infection). Cell type and time point are not known.

This rearrangement joins TRBV6-6 to TRBJ2-4; TRBD1 aligns across 8 bases. CDR3 size: 16 residues. The V gene end was trimmed by 6 bases and the J gene end by 6 bases; junction bases not matched to a gene: 13. From germline, CDR1 is MNHNY and CDR2 SVGAGI (reference sequence). Here the CDR3 DNA reads TGTGCCAGCAGCCGACAGACAGGGGACTTCGGAAACATTCAGTACTTC. Protein sequence: CASSRQTGDFGNIQYF.

The CDR3 loop reads CATSPAGPTDTQYF. The CDR3 bases are TGTGCCACCAGCCCTGCGGGGCCCACAGATACGCAGTATTTT. The chain carries TRBV24-1 and TRBJ2-3; D might be TRBD2 (6 bases). V gave up 7 bases and J gave up 2 bases, with 12 bases separating them. The CDR3 runs 14 residues. Germline-derived CDR1 and CDR2 are KGHDR and SFDVKD.

This clonotype turned up a few times. The V call is TRBV7-8, the J call TRBJ2-3; no reliable D call. CDR1 is SGHVS and CDR2 is FQNEAQ in the germline V gene. The germline V and J ends were trimmed by 0 bases and 2 bases, with 6 bases remaining between them. This CDR3 spans 14 amino acids. CDR3 DNA: TGTGCCAGCAGCTTAGCGTCAAACACAGATACGCAGTATTTT. It is translated as CASSLASNTDTQYF.

This clonotype was observed a few times. The chain links TRBV6-5 to TRBJ2-1; D possibly corresponds to TRBD1 (7 bases). Germline V gene sequence: CDR1 MNHEY, CDR2 SVGAGI. This CDR3 has 21 residues. V was trimmed by 0 bases and J by 0 bases, leaving 24 bases between them. The CDR3 DNA sequence: TGTGCCAGCAGTTACTCCTTCGGTGGAGGGGGCCAACGGAGCTCCTACAATGAGCAGTTCTTC. This sequence encodes CASSYSFGGGGQRSSYNEQFF.

V and J are TRBV3-1 and TRBJ1-6; no definite D call. The V and J ends lost 2 bases and 5 bases respectively, with 13 bases between them. The CDR3 loop spans 16 amino acids. Germline V gene lookup returns CDR1 LGHDT and CDR2 YNNKEL (reference sequence). CDR3 protein: CASSQRTGGNNSPLHF. The CDR3 coding sequence is TGTGCCAGCAGCCAAAGGACGGGCGGGAATAATTCACCCCTCCACTTT.

This clonotype came up a few times. V and J are TRBV6-5 and TRBJ1-6; D gene unclear. The germline gives CDR1 MNHEY, CDR2 SVGAGI. Trimming pared 6 bases from V and 7 bases from J, leaving 19 bases between. This CDR3 region has 16 residues. The CDR3 loop reads CASSQSVGSNNSPLHF. The CDR3 DNA follows: TGTGCCAGCAGCCAGTCGGTGGGGTCTAACAATTCACCCCTCCACTTT.

The chain combines TRBV6-5 with TRBJ1-5; D not resolved. V was trimmed by 0 bases and J by 1 base, leaving 7 bases between them. Germline V gene sequence: CDR1 MNHEY, CDR2 SVGAGI. The CDR3 loop spans 15 amino acids. The DNA for the CDR3 is TGTGCCAGCAGTTACTCGATGTACAGCAATCAGCCCCAGCATTTT. It yields the protein CASSYSMYSNQPQHF.

This chain uses TRBV5-1 with TRBJ2-5, with D unclear. Germline V lookup: CDR1 SGHRS, CDR2 YFSETQ. The CDR3 length is 13 residues. The ends were cut back, 4 bases at V and 5 bases at J, with 12 bases in the middle. CDR3 bases: TGCGCCAGCAGCACTGTCCCTGGGGAGACCCAGTACTTC. Protein: CASSTVPGETQYF. Full variable domain (remainder filled in from reference TRBV5-1 and TRBJ2-5): KAGVTQTPRYLIKTRGQQVTLSCSPISGHRSVSWYQQTPGQGLQFLFEYFSETQRNKGNFPGRFSGRQFSNSRSEMNVSTLELGDSALYLCASSTVPGETQYFGPGTRLLVL.

V usage is TRBV20-1 and J usage is TRBJ2-7; 10 bases match TRBD2. Germline CDR1 DFQATT, CDR2 SNEGSKA (reference sequence). The CDR3 consists of 15 residues. V gave up 3 bases and J gave up 3 bases; unmatched junction bases: 8. In nucleotides, the CDR3 is TGCAGTGCTAGGCTACTAGCGGGGTTGGGCTACGAGCAGTACTTC. Translation gives CSARLLAGLGYEQYF.

The rearrangement joins TRBV9 to TRBJ2-1; TRBD1 aligns across 10 bases. Unmatched junction bases numbered 5, after V lost 0 bases and J lost 8 bases. Germline values: CDR1 SGDLS, CDR2 YYNGEE. This CDR3 is built from 15 residues. CDR3 in amino acids: CASSVGDRGRDEQFF. The CDR3 nucleotides are TGTGCCAGCAGCGTAGGGGACAGGGGAAGGGATGAGCAGTTCTTC. The full variable domain, completed using reference TRBV9 and TRBJ2-1, is DSGVTQTPKHLITATGQRVTLRCSPRSGDLSVYWYQQSLDQGLQFLIQYYNGEERAKGNILERFSAQQFPDLHSELNLSSLELGDSALYFCASSVGDRGRDEQFFGPGTRLTVL.